What follows are 16 T cell receptor beta chains derived from one specimen sequenced in a study of T cell responses to AZD1222 COVID-19 vaccine. Generated by immunoSEQ multiplex PCR, the TCRdb table keeps only in-frame clones and is missing some. The data hold more than 75,000 clones, with more than 85% observed a single time. This material consisted of peripheral blood, taken 28 days after the second AZD1222 dose. These receptors were obtained from an adult who received the AZD1222 COVID-19 vaccine.

The J gene is TRBJ1-2, the V gene TRBV28, with D possibly matching TRBD1 (5 bases). Germline CDR1 reads MDHEN; CDR2 reads SYDVKM. V gave up 6 bases and J gave up 13 bases, with 15 bases separating them. CDR3 length: 11 residues. The CDR3 region has the DNA TGTGCCAGCAGCACGGGGCTCCTCCTCACCTTC. It codes for CASSTGLLLTF.

The chain employs TRBV6-1 and TRBJ2-7; D gene uncertain. Germline V gene data show CDR1 as MNHNS and CDR2 as SASEGT. Trimming stripped 4 bases from V and 2 bases from J, with 18 bases between. This CDR3 region has 16 residues. The CDR3 region has the DNA TGTGCCAGCAGTGCTTTGAAGGGCCCTGGGGCCTACGAGCAGTACTTC. It encodes CASSALKGPGAYEQYF.

This clone was detected once. V gene TRBV3-1 (or the pseudogene TRBV3-2) combines with J gene TRBJ2-7, with TRBD2 as a possible D gene (6 bases). The CDR3 covers 15 residues. Germline-derived CDR1 and CDR2 are LGHDT and YNNKEL (reference sequence). Trimming stripped 0 bases from V and 4 bases from J, with 13 bases between. CDR3 amino acids: CASSQERGRVYEQYF. CDR3 coding DNA: TGTGCCAGCAGCCAAGAGCGGGGCAGAGTATACGAGCAGTACTTC.

V and J are TRBV27 and TRBJ1-1; unclear D gene. The CDR3 totals 13 residues. V lost 3 bases and J 8 bases, leaving 13 bases between the germline ends. Germline CDR1 and CDR2: MNHEY and SMNVEV (reference sequence). CDR3 protein: CASSLGGPTEAFF. The CDR3 DNA follows: TGTGCCAGCAGTTTGGGCGGACCCACAGAAGCTTTCTTT.

The rearrangement links TRBV2 to TRBJ1-1; D gene unclear. CDR3 length: 11 residues. The V gene lost 11 bases and the J gene lost 2 bases, with 9 bases spanning the gap. The germline V gene encodes CDR1 SNHLY and CDR2 FYNNEI. CDR3 protein: CASAFNTEAFF. As DNA, the CDR3 is TGTGCCTCGGCATTTAACACTGAAGCTTTCTTT.

This CDR3 reads CASSQVPQAGAWDTQYF. CDR3 bases: TGTGCCAGCAGCCAAGTGCCCCAAGCGGGAGCCTGGGATACGCAGTATTTT. The J gene is TRBJ2-3, the V gene TRBV14, with 8 bases matching TRBD2. The CDR3 contains 17 residues. V lost 1 base, J lost 6 bases, and 12 bases stayed unmatched. Germline assignment: CDR1 SGHDN and CDR2 FVKESK.

The chain has TRBV18 and TRBJ2-2, with D perhaps matching TRBD1 (5 bases). Germline-derived CDR1 and CDR2 are KGHSH and LQKENI. This CDR3 comprises 12 residues. V was clipped by 5 bases and J by 7 bases, with 8 bases between them. The CDR3 here is CASSDSIGELFF. The CDR3 DNA sequence: TGTGCCAGCTCAGACAGCATCGGGGAGCTGTTTTTT. The entire variable domain, with the rest obtained from reference TRBV18 and TRBJ2-2, is as follows: NAGVMQNPRHLVRRRGQEARLRCSPMKGHSHVYWYRQLPEEGLKFMVYLQKENIIDESGMPKERFSAEFPKEGPSILRIQQVVRGDSAAYFCASSDSIGELFFGEGSRLTVL.

CDR3 protein: CSAAVAGVGLDTQYF. CDR3 DNA sequence: TGCAGCGCCGCAGTAGCGGGAGTTGGTTTAGATACGCAGTATTTT. The chain has TRBV29-1 and TRBJ2-3; 9 bases line up with TRBD2. V lost 7 bases, J lost 5 bases, and 13 bases stayed unmatched. This CDR3 region has 15 residues. Germline-derived CDR1 and CDR2 are SQVTM and ANQGSEA.

This clone has just one count. V gene TRBV7-8 combines with J gene TRBJ2-7; TRBD1 matches at 9 bases. CDR3 size: 14 residues. Germline loops: CDR1 SGHVS, CDR2 FQNEAQ. V shed 6 bases, J shed 5 bases, and the junction held 8 bases outside the gene matches. CDR3 sequence reads: CASRVQQGAHEQYF. CDR3 sequence (DNA): TGTGCCAGCAGAGTACAACAGGGGGCCCACGAGCAGTACTTC.

The rearrangement joins TRBV12-3 or TRBV12-4 to TRBJ1-1; D unclear. The CDR3 totals 13 residues. Trimming stripped 4 bases from V and 1 base from J, with 7 bases between. The CDR3 region has the DNA TGTGCCAGCAGTTCGCATACGAACACTGAAGCTTTCTTT. Its translation: CASSSHTNTEAFF.

The chain employs TRBV2 and TRBJ1-3; no firm D call. This CDR3 region has 15 residues. V shed 2 bases and J shed 0 bases, with 8 bases lying between them. Looked up from germline, CDR1 is SNHLY and CDR2 is FYNNEI. CDR3 loop: CASSEQPLSGNTIYF. The CDR3 region has the DNA TGTGCCAGCAGTGAACAGCCCCTCTCTGGAAACACCATATATTTT.

This rearrangement joins TRBV11-2 to TRBJ2-1, with D possibly matching TRBD2 (5 bases). V shed 3 bases and J shed 8 bases, with 17 bases lying between them. CDR1 and CDR2 (germline): SGHAT, FQNNGV. The CDR3 contains 15 residues. The DNA of the CDR3 is TGTGCCAGCAGCTTCCCGCCCAGCGGTCGGGATGAGCAGTTCTTC. It codes for CASSFPPSGRDEQFF.

V usage is TRBV6-2 or TRBV6-3 and J usage is TRBJ2-1, with no clear D. This CDR3 is built from 15 residues. Germline lookup yields CDR1 MNHEY and CDR2 SVGEGT. The germline V and J ends were trimmed by 5 bases and 2 bases, with 13 bases remaining between them. This CDR3 is CASSLVITAYNEQFF. CDR3 DNA sequence: TGTGCCAGCAGTCTTGTCATAACGGCCTACAATGAGCAGTTCTTC.

The rearrangement uses TRBV5-5 and TRBJ2-1; 7 positions agree with TRBD2. With V trimmed by 0 bases and J by 1 base, 1 base remained unmatched. The CDR3 sequence is 15 residues long. Germline V CDR1 and CDR2: SGHKS, YYEKEE (reference sequence). Here the CDR3 DNA reads TGTGCCAGCAGCTTGGGACTAGCTTCCTACAATGAGCAGTTCTTC. Translation: CASSLGLASYNEQFF.

The chain employs TRBV28 and TRBJ2-6, with 9 bases that match TRBD2. V trimming: 7 bases; J trimming: 0 bases; junction bases outside the gene matches: 4. The CDR3 totals 16 residues. Germline V gives CDR1 MDHEN, CDR2 SYDVKM. The CDR3 DNA reads as TGTGCCAGCATCAGCGGGGGGAGCTCTGGGGCCAACGTCCTGACTTTC. It translates to CASISGGSSGANVLTF.

The chain links TRBV2 to TRBJ2-1, with 8 bases that match TRBD1. Unmatched junction bases numbered 4, after V lost 6 bases and J lost 9 bases. The length of the CDR3 is 12 residues. Germline values: CDR1 SNHLY, CDR2 FYNNEI. CDR3 DNA sequence: TGTGCCAGCAGGCCTACAGGGGGTGAGCAGTTCTTC. The encoded protein is CASRPTGGEQFF.